The T cell receptor beta chain under discussion was sequenced for a study of T-cell reconstitution after alpha-beta-depleted transplantation in children. Points from the study as a whole: It was newly produced T cells that mostly accounted for T-cell counts and diversity one year after transplant. High day-60 TCRbeta diversity in some patients came from surviving recipient T cells and thymic progenitors. Alpha-beta T cells present about two months after transplant were reported to originate from several hundred expanded graft clones.

As concerns this clonotype: Its antigen remains unknown.

From germline, CDR1 is DFQATT and CDR2 SNEGSKA (reference sequence). Trimming removed 3 bases from V and 12 bases from J; junction bases left unmatched: 9. The CDR3 runs 12 residues. During its preparation, the TCRbeta library received unique molecular identifiers. TCRdb reprocessed the PCR reads via MiXCR and lists one record per CDR3 protein. The sample holds around 250,000 distinct CDR3 sequences, roughly 23% seen once. The chain is built from TRBV20-1 and TRBJ2-7; 9 bases agree with TRBD1. Here the sequenced sample was PBMCs, taken before TCRalphabeta/CD19-depleted stem cell transplant. This TCR was recovered from a girl aged 2 to 9 with Fanconi anemia, due to receive a stem cell transplant. The CDR3 DNA sequence: TGCAGTGCTAGTCAACAGGGGGCCAAGACGTACTTC. It encodes CSASQQGAKTYF.